A single sample gave rise to the 19 T cell receptor beta chains below, sequenced in a study of pediatric ulcerative colitis. Using immunoSEQ multiplex PCR, the repertoire was profiled, and TCRdb retains in-frame clones only, with some absent. The sample shows around 61,000 clones, roughly nine tenths of them seen only once. Sequenced input: blood. The receptors here all came from a boy between 5 and 17 years old with severe ulcerative colitis.

Only one count was recorded for this clone. A junction boundary mismatches the germline segment, possibly from a read error. The J gene is TRBJ1-2, the V gene TRBV30; no definite D call. CDR1 is GTSNPN, CDR2 SVGIG, per germline (reference sequence). The CDR3 is 14 residues long. The CDR3 DNA reads as TGTGCCTGGATAATATTTGAAGCTAACTATGGCCACACCTTC. This encodes CAWIIFEANYGHTF. The variable domain in full, with the rest retrieved from reference TRBV30 and TRBJ1-2, is SQTIHQWPATLVQPVGSPLSLECTVEGTSNPNLYWYRQAAGRGLQLLFYSVGIGQISSEVPQNLSASRPQDRQFILSSKKLLLSDSGFYLCAWIIFEANYGHTFGSGTRLTVV.

The chain combines TRBV11-2 with TRBJ2-7; the D is unclear. CDR1 SGHAT and CDR2 FQNNGV come from the germline V gene. The V end lost 1 base, the J end lost 4 bases, and 20 bases lay between the germline ends. The CDR3 length is 17 residues. The CDR3 DNA reads as TGTGCCAGCAGCTTAGTGGGCGCAGCTAGAAGAAAGTACGAGCAGTACTTC. This codes for CASSLVGAARRKYEQYF.

This chain joins TRBV2 and TRBJ2-2; no firm D call. This CDR3 contains 13 residues. Germline V gives CDR1 SNHLY, CDR2 FYNNEI. Trimming removed 2 bases at V and 1 base at J, with 2 bases between. In nucleotides, the CDR3 is TGTGCCAGCAGTGAACAGAACACCGGGGAGCTGTTTTTT. Translation: CASSEQNTGELFF. Full variable domain (missing parts from reference TRBV2 and TRBJ2-2): EPEVTQTPSHQVTQMGQEVILRCVPISNHLYFYWYRQILGQKVEFLVSFYNNEISEKSEIFDDQFSVERPDGSNFTLKIRSTKLEDSAMYFCASSEQNTGELFFGEGSRLTVL.

The V gene is TRBV10-1, the J gene TRBJ2-7; D is unresolved. Trimming took off 3 bases at V and 3 bases at J, with 6 bases between the two ends. CDR1 and CDR2 from the germline V gene are WNHNN and SYGVQD (reference sequence). This CDR3 has 12 residues. CDR3: CASSDQDYEQYF. CDR3 coding DNA: TGCGCCAGCAGTGATCAGGACTACGAGCAGTACTTC.

The V and J genes are TRBV4-3 and TRBJ2-3; 12 positions agree with TRBD2. The trim removed 4 bases at V and 4 bases at J, leaving 6 bases unmatched. The CDR3 has 16 residues. Germline CDR1 reads LGHNA; CDR2 reads YSLEER. The CDR3 reads CASSLLAGGPSDTQYF. The CDR3 DNA is TGCGCCAGCAGCCTACTAGCGGGAGGACCATCAGATACGCAGTATTTT.

The table lists this clone with a count of one. V and J are TRBV15 and TRBJ2-3, with a tentative D call TRBD2 (6 bases). Between the trimmed V and J ends, which lost 5 bases and 0 bases, there was a span of 12 bases. The CDR3 has 15 residues. From germline, CDR1 is LNHNV and CDR2 YYDKDF (reference sequence). DNA for the CDR3: TGTGCCACCAGCTTAAAGGGGACTAGCACAGATACGCAGTATTTT. This translates into CATSLKGTSTDTQYF.

The chain has TRBV10-3 and TRBJ2-7; a possible D gene is TRBD1 (6 bases). CDR1 and CDR2 from the germline V gene are ENHRY and SYGVKD. Trimming took 6 bases from V and 4 from J, leaving 7 bases between them. The CDR3 loop spans 11 amino acids. The CDR3 DNA is TGTGCCATCAGGGACAGTTACGAGCAGTACTTC. Translating it yields CAIRDSYEQYF.

The genes are TRBV6-5 and TRBJ1-4; D is perhaps TRBD1 (5 bases). Germline CDR1 is MNHEY and CDR2 is SVGAGI. Trimming removed 6 bases at V and 2 bases at J, with 10 bases between. This CDR3 is 14 amino acids long. CDR3 in DNA: TGTGCCAGCAGGTTCAGGGACACTAATGAAAAACTGTTTTTT. Encoded protein: CASRFRDTNEKLFF.

The rearrangement uses TRBV29-1 and TRBJ1-2, with D uncertain. The V end lost 4 bases, the J end lost 0 bases, and 6 bases lay between the germline ends. The CDR3 sequence is 12 residues long. CDR1 is SQVTM, CDR2 ANQGSEA, per germline. The CDR3: CSVGASNYGYTF. CDR3 DNA sequence: TGCAGCGTTGGGGCTTCTAACTATGGCTACACCTTC.

The J gene is TRBJ2-2, the V gene TRBV19; TRBD2 aligns across 11 bases. This CDR3 has 18 residues. The ends lost 3 bases at V and 5 bases at J; junction bases unmatched: 11. Germline V CDR1 and CDR2: LNHDA, SQIVND (reference sequence). CDR3 coding DNA: TGTGCCAGTAGTATGTGGGGGCTAGCGGGAGGTGGGACCGGGGAGCTGTTTTTT. Protein: CASSMWGLAGGGTGELFF.

The genes are TRBV14 and TRBJ2-1; 9 positions agree with TRBD2. V dropped 5 bases and J dropped 13; count of bases not matched to a gene: 6. CDR1 SGHDN and CDR2 FVKESK come from the germline V gene. The CDR3 consists of 12 residues. CDR3 DNA sequence: TGTGCCAGCAGCTCCTCCGGGACTAGCCAGTTCTTC. Protein: CASSSSGTSQFF.

This clone appeared once. The chain employs TRBV11-2 and TRBJ2-1; D unresolved. CDR3 length equals 13 residues. V was cut by 4 bases and J by 4 bases, with 8 bases left in between. The germline CDR1 and CDR2 sequences are SGHAT and FQNNGV. This CDR3 reads CASSWQDYNEQFF. CDR3 in DNA: TGTGCCAGCAGCTGGCAGGATTACAATGAGCAGTTCTTC.

CDR3 nucleotides: TGTGCCAGCAGCTTAGGCGGGGGGAATGAGCAGTTCTTC. It encodes CASSLGGGNEQFF. The J gene is TRBJ2-1, the V gene TRBV7-8; 8 bases map to TRBD2. Germline CDR1 SGHVS, CDR2 FQNEAQ. The CDR3 has 13 residues. The V segment lost 1 base and the J segment 7 bases; nucleotides outside the gene matches: 0.

The chain uses TRBV30 and TRBJ2-7, with 10 nucleotides matching TRBD2. The CDR3 length is 13 residues. The V and J ends lost 4 bases and 5 bases, in that order; junction bases with no gene match: 5. The germline V gene encodes CDR1 GTSNPN and CDR2 SVGIG (reference sequence). The CDR3 DNA is TGTGCCTGGAATAACCTAGCGGGAGACGAGCAGTACTTC. Its translation: CAWNNLAGDEQYF. The full variable domain, its missing parts supplied by reference TRBV30 and TRBJ2-7, is SQTIHQWPATLVQPVGSPLSLECTVEGTSNPNLYWYRQAAGRGLQLLFYSVGIGQISSEVPQNLSASRPQDRQFILSSKKLLLSDSGFYLCAWNNLAGDEQYFGPGTRLTVT.

This clone was counted only a few times. The chain combines TRBV6-4 with TRBJ2-1, with TRBD2 matching over 8 bases. Germline lookup yields CDR1 MRHNA and CDR2 SNTAGT. The CDR3 runs to 14 residues. With V trimmed by 4 bases and J by 8 bases, 7 bases remained unmatched. CDR3 region: CASSASGSVDEQFF. The CDR3 DNA reads as TGTGCCAGCAGTGCCAGCGGGAGTGTGGATGAGCAGTTCTTC.

The chain uses TRBV28 and TRBJ2-5; TRBD1 or TRBD2 may be the D gene (7 bases each). The CDR3 runs 16 residues. V gave up 5 bases and J gave up 5 bases, with 21 bases separating them. CDR1 and CDR2 from the germline V gene are MDHEN and SYDVKM. The CDR3 region is CASSVSGGVIVETQYF. DNA for the CDR3: TGTGCCAGCAGTGTCTCAGGGGGGGTCATCGTGGAGACCCAGTACTTC.

On this clone itself: At one end the junction does not follow the germline gene, possibly because of a read error. This rearrangement joins TRBV2 to TRBJ1-1, with D perhaps TRBD1 (5 bases). This CDR3 has 13 amino acids. Germline CDR1 and CDR2: SNHLY and FYNNEI. This chain's CDR3 is CASNEEQGTEAFF. The CDR3 nucleotides read TGTGCCAGCAATGAAGAGCAGGGCACTGAAGCTTTCTTT.

The chain couples TRBV30 to TRBJ2-1; 8 positions agree with TRBD2. Looked up from germline, CDR1 is GTSNPN and CDR2 is SVGIG (reference sequence). This CDR3 comprises 18 residues. J gave up 0 bases and V 1 base, and 11 bases lay outside the gene matches. The CDR3 sequence: CAWSERPGLESSYNEQFF. The CDR3, as DNA: TGTGCCTGGAGTGAACGTCCGGGACTAGAGAGCTCCTACAATGAGCAGTTCTTC.

The CDR3 is CASSRDTYGYTF. The CDR3 nucleotides are TGTGCCAGTAGTAGGGACACCTATGGCTACACCTTC. V is TRBV19 and J is TRBJ1-2; the D gene is possibly TRBD1 (6 bases). The CDR3 consists of 12 residues. V was clipped by 4 bases and J by 4 bases, with 7 bases between them. Looked up from germline, CDR1 is LNHDA and CDR2 is SQIVND (reference sequence).